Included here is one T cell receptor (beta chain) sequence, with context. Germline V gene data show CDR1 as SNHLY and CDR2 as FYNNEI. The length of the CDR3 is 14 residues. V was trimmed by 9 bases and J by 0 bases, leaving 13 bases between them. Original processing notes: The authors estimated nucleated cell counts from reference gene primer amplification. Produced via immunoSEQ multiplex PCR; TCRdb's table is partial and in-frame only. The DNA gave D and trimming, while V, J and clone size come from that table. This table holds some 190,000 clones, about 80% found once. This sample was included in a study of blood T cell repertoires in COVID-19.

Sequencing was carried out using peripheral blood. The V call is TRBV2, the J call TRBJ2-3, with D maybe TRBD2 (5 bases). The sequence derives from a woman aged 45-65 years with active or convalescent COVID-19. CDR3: CARTRADSTDTQYF. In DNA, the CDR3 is TGTGCCAGAACTAGAGCAGACAGCACAGATACGCAGTATTTT.